This T cell receptor beta chain was retrieved from a study of cytomegalovirus exposure and HLA in healthy donors. Whole-study results and caveats: Later on, a genetic analysis was performed. It linked a missense variant in DCLRE1C with V- and J-gene trimming of TCR beta. Despite most TCR sequences being rare, some public TCRs occurred in many donors. Solely CMV serostatus was available to characterize immune exposure.

Of note for this clone: Its antigen is currently unknown.

Primers for the PCR totalled 60 Vbeta and 13 Jbeta. Profiled with immunoSEQ multiplex PCR; TCRdb holds only in-frame clones, not every one. The table shows under 250,000 clones, with about 80% occurring only once. Germline values: CDR1 SGHRS, CDR2 YFSETQ. CDR3 size: 16 residues. V lost 2 bases to trimming and J lost 4 bases; unmatched junction nucleotides: 4. The chain links TRBV5-1 to TRBJ2-5; 14 positions match TRBD2. Input material: PBMCs. This receptor was identified in a man aged 18 to 30 in good health and CMV-seronegative. The CDR3 nucleotides read TGCGCCAGCAGCTTTCAAGGACTAGCGGGAGGAGAGACCCAGTACTTC. This sequence encodes CASSFQGLAGGETQYF. The full variable domain, its missing parts supplied by reference TRBV5-1 and TRBJ2-5, is KAGVTQTPRYLIKTRGQQVTLSCSPISGHRSVSWYQQTPGQGLQFLFEYFSETQRNKGNFPGRFSGRQFSNSRSEMNVSTLELGDSALYLCASSFQGLAGGETQYFGPGTRLLVL.